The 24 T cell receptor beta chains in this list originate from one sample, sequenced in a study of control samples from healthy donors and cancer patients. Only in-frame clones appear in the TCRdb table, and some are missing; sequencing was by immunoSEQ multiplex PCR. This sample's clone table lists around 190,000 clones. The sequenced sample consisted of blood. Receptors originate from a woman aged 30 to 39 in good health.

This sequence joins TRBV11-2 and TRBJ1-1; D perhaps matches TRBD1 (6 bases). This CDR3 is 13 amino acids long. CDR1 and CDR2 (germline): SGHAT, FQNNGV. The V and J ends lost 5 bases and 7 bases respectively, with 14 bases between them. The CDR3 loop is CASSQGQTVEAFF. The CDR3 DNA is TGTGCCAGCAGCCAAGGACAGACGGTTGAAGCTTTCTTT. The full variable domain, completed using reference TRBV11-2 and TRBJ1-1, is EAGVAQSPRYKIIEKRQSVAFWCNPISGHATLYWYQQILGQGPKLLIQFQNNGVVDDSQLPKDRFSAERLKGVDSTLKIQPAKLEDSAVYLCASSQGQTVEAFFGQGTRLTVV.

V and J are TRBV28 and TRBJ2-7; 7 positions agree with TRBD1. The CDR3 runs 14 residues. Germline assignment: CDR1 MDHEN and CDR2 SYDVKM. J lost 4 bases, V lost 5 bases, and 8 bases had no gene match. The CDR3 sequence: CASSTNTGVYEQYF. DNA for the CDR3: TGTGCCAGCAGTACTAATACAGGGGTGTACGAGCAGTACTTC.

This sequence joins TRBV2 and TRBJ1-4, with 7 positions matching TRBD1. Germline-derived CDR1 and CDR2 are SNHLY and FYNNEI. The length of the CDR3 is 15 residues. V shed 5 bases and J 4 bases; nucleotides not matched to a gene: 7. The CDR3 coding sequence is TGTGCCAGCAGTAGAACAGGGGCCCTTAATGAAAAACTGTTTTTT. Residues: CASSRTGALNEKLFF. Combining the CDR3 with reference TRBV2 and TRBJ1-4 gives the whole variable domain EPEVTQTPSHQVTQMGQEVILRCVPISNHLYFYWYRQILGQKVEFLVSFYNNEISEKSEIFDDQFSVERPDGSNFTLKIRSTKLEDSAMYFCASSRTGALNEKLFFGSGTQLSVL.

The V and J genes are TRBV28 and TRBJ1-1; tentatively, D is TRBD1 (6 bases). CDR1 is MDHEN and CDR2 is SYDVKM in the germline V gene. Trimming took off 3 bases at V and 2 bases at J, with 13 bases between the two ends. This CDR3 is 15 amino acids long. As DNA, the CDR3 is TGTGCCAGCAGTTTCCGTGGGGGCCCTAACACTGAAGCTTTCTTT. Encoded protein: CASSFRGGPNTEAFF.

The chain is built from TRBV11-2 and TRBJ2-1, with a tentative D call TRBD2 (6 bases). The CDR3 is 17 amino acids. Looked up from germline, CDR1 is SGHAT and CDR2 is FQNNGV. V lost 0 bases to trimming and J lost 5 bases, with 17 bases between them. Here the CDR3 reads CASSLEGGQKFHNEQFF. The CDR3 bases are TGTGCCAGCAGCTTAGAAGGAGGGCAGAAATTCCACAATGAGCAGTTCTTC.

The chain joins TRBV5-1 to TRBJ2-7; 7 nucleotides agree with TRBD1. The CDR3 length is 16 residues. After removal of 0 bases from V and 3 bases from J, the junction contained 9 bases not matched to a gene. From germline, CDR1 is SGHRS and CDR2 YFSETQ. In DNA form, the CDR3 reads TGCGCCAGCAGCTTGGCGGGACAGAGGGGCCACTACGAGCAGTACTTC. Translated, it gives CASSLAGQRGHYEQYF.

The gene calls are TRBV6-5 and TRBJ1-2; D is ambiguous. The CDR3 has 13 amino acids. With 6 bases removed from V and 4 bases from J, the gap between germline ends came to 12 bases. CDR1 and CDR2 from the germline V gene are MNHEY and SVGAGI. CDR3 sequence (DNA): TGTGCCAGCAGCGGGCCAGGTTTCTATGGCTACACCTTC. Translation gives CASSGPGFYGYTF.

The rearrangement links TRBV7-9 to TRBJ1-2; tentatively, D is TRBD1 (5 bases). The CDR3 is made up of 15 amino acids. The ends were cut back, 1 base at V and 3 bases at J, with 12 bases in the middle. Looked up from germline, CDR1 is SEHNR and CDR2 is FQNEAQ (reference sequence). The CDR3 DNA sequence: TGTGCCAGCAGCTTAGGTCGGGGGATCGACTATGGCTACACCTTC. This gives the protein CASSLGRGIDYGYTF.

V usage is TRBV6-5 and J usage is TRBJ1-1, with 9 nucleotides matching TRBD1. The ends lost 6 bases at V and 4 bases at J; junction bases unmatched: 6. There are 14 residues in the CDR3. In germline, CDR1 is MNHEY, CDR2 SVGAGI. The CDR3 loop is CASSSLTGGTEAFF. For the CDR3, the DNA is TGTGCCAGCAGCTCGCTGACAGGGGGCACTGAAGCTTTCTTT.

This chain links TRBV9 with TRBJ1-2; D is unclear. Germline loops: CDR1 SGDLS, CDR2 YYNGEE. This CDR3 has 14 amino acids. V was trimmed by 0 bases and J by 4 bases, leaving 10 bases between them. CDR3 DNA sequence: TGTGCCAGCAGCGTAGGATCGGGAATCTATGGCTACACCTTC. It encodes CASSVGSGIYGYTF.

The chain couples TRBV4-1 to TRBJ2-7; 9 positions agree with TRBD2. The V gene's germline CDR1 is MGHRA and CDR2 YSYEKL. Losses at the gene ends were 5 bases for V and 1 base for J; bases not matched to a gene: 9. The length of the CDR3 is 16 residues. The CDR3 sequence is CASSAVPSGASYEQYF. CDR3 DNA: TGCGCCAGCAGCGCCGTCCCTAGCGGGGCATCCTACGAGCAGTACTTC.

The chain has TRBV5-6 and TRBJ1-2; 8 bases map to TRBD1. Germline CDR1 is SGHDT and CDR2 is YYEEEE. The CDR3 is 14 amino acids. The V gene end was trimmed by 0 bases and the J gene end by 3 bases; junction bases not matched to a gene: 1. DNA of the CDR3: TGTGCCAGCAGCTTGGTGGACAGGGACTATGGCTACACCTTC. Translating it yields CASSLVDRDYGYTF.

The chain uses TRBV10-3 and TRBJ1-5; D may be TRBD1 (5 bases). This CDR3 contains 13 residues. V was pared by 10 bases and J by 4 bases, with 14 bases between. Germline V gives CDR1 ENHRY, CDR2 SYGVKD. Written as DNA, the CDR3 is TGTGCCACTGGGGACCTCGCGAATCAGCCCCAGCATTTT. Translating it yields CATGDLANQPQHF.

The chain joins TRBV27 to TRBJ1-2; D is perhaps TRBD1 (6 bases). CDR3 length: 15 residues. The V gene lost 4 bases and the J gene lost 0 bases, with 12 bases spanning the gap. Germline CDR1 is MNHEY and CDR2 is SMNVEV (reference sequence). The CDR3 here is CASSSQGRANYGYTF. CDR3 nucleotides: TGTGCCAGCAGTTCACAGGGAAGAGCTAACTATGGCTACACCTTC.

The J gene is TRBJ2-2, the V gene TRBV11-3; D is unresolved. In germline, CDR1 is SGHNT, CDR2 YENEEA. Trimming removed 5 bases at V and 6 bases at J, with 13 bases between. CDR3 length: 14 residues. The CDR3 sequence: CASSPIGPSGELFF. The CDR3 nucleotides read TGTGCCAGCAGCCCGATTGGGCCTTCCGGGGAGCTGTTTTTT.

DNA of the CDR3: TGTGCCAGCAGCCCTACCCTCGGGGCCTTAGGGGGCGGCTACACCTTC. Translating gives CASSPTLGALGGGYTF. This chain links TRBV3-1 (or the pseudogene TRBV3-2) with TRBJ1-2, with TRBD1 matching over 7 bases. Germline loops: CDR1 LGHDT, CDR2 YNNKEL (reference sequence). Trimming at V came to 4 bases and at J to 8 bases, leaving 16 bases not matched to a gene. This CDR3 region has 16 residues.

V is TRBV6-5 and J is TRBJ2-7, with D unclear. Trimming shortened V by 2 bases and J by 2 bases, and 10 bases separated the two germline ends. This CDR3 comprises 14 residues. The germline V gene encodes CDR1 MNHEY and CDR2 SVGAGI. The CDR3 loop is CASSYRDKAYEQYF. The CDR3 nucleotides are TGTGCCAGCAGTTACCGAGACAAGGCCTACGAGCAGTACTTC.

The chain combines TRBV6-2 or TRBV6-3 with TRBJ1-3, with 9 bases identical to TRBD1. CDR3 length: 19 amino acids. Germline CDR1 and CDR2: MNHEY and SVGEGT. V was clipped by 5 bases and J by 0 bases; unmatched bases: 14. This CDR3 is CASSVAGRTGASSGNTIYF. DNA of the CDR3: TGTGCCAGCAGTGTTGCCGGACGGACAGGGGCGTCCTCTGGAAACACCATATATTTT.

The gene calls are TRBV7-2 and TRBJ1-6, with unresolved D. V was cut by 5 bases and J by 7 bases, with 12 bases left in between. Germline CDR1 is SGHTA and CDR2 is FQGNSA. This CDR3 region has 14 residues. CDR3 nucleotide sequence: TGTGCCAGCAGCGGTTACCTAGAAAATTCACCCCTCCACTTT. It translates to CASSGYLENSPLHF. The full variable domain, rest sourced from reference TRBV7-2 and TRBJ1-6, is GAGVSQSPSNKVTEKGKDVELRCDPISGHTALYWYRQSLGQGLEFLIYFQGNSAPDKSGLPSDRFSAERTGGSVSTLTIQRTQQEDSAVYLCASSGYLENSPLHFGNGTRLTVT.

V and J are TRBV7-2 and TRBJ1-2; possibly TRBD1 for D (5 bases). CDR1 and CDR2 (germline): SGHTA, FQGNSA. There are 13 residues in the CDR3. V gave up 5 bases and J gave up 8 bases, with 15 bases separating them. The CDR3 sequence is CASSLSGLPGYTF. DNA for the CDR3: TGTGCCAGCAGCCTCTCGGGACTCCCGGGCTACACCTTC.

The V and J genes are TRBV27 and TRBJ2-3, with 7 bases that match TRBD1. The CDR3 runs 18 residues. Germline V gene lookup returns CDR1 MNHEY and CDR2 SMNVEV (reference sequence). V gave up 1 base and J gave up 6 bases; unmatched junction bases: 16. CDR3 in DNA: TGTGCCAGCAGTTTATGGGGGTGGAGCCAGGGGGTAGTCGATACGCAGTATTTT. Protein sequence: CASSLWGWSQGVVDTQYF.

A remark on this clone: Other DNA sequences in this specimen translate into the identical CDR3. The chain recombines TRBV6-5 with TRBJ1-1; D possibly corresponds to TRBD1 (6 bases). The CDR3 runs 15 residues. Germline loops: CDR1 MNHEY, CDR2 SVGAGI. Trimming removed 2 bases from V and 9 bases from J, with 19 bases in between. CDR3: CASSYSGGHPAKAFF. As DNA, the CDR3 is TGTGCCAGCAGTTACAGCGGGGGGCATCCCGCCAAAGCTTTCTTT.

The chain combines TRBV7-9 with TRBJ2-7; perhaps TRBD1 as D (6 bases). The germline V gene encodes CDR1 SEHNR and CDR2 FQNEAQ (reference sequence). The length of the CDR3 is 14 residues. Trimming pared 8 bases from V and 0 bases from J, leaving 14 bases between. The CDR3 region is CASSQGPFSYEQYF. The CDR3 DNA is TGTGCCAGCTCACAGGGTCCCTTCTCCTACGAGCAGTACTTC.

For the CDR3, the DNA is TGTGCCAGCAGTTTATTCAGGGGAGGAGGCAATCAGCCCCAGCATTTT. This codes for CASSLFRGGGNQPQHF. This chain links TRBV28 with TRBJ1-5, with D perhaps matching TRBD1 (6 bases). CDR3 size: 16 residues. The germline V and J ends were trimmed by 1 base and 2 bases, with 12 bases remaining between them. CDR1 and CDR2 (germline): MDHEN, SYDVKM.